A single sample gave rise to the 32 T cell receptor beta chains below, sequenced in a study of read filtering for tumor transcriptome and immune sequencing. From around 0.4 ug of RNA, a library with molecular barcoded alpha/delta and beta/gamma adaptors was made. In TCRdb, the reads were re-called with MiXCR into one record per CDR3 protein. Of 40,000 to 50,000 distinct CDR3 sequences in the sample, about an eighth were seen once. Sequenced: a population of CD138-negative cells sorted from bone marrow. Source of these receptors: a donor at least 40 years old with multiple myeloma.

For this clonotype: With a much larger clone just one base away, this may be a read error. The chain is built from TRBV4-1 and TRBJ1-5; unclear D gene. CDR1 is MGHRA, CDR2 YSYEKL, per germline. This CDR3 spans 14 amino acids. The CDR3, as DNA: TGCGCCAGCAGCGAAGAGACCCGGTATCAGCCCCTGCATTTT. This translates into CASSEETRYQPLHF.

This clonotype was counted at least ten times. The chain couples TRBV27 to TRBJ2-7, with 10 bases lining up with TRBD1. The CDR3 totals 14 residues. Germline values: CDR1 MNHEY, CDR2 SMNVEV (reference sequence). Trimming at V came to 6 bases and at J to 6 bases, leaving 8 bases not matched to a gene. The CDR3, as DNA: TGTGCCAGCAGCCTGGACAGGGGGGCAGGCGAGCAGTACTTC. This sequence encodes CASSLDRGAGEQYF.

In its sample, this clonotype was seen many times. The CDR3: CASSFRGGQFF. CDR3 sequence (DNA): TGTGCCAGCAGTTTTCGGGGAGGGCAGTTCTTC. The chain carries TRBV28 and TRBJ2-1; a weak D match, TRBD2 (6 bases). V lost 3 bases, J lost 12 bases, and 9 bases lay in between. Germline CDR1 and CDR2: MDHEN and SYDVKM. The CDR3 covers 11 residues.

This clonotype came up many times. This chain connects TRBV5-1 to TRBJ1-3; D is undetermined. This CDR3 has 17 amino acids. The germline V gene encodes CDR1 SGHRS and CDR2 YFSETQ. V shed 0 bases and J shed 0 bases, with 13 bases lying between them. This chain's CDR3 is CASSLDLAGSSGNTIYF. The CDR3 region has the DNA TGCGCCAGCAGCTTGGATCTCGCAGGTTCCTCTGGAAACACCATATATTTT. The whole variable domain, filled in from reference TRBV5-1 and TRBJ1-3, reads KAGVTQTPRYLIKTRGQQVTLSCSPISGHRSVSWYQQTPGQGLQFLFEYFSETQRNKGNFPGRFSGRQFSNSRSEMNVSTLELGDSALYLCASSLDLAGSSGNTIYFGEGSWLTVV.

There are many counts of this clonotype. The genes are TRBV29-1 and TRBJ2-5; tentatively, D is TRBD1 (6 bases). The V end was cut by 4 bases, the J end by 0 bases, with 21 bases between. Germline loops: CDR1 SQVTM, CDR2 ANQGSEA. CDR3 length equals 17 residues. CDR3 sequence reads: CSVVRHINTGYQETQYF. The CDR3 DNA reads TGCAGCGTTGTCCGTCATATAAACACAGGGTACCAAGAGACCCAGTACTTC.

This clonotype was observed at least ten times. The chain joins TRBV5-1 to TRBJ2-3; D gene ambiguous. The CDR3 has 15 amino acids. V dropped 2 bases and J dropped 1 base, with 11 bases sitting between them. Germline assignment: CDR1 SGHRS and CDR2 YFSETQ. The CDR3 region is CASSLSVQGTDTQYF. The CDR3 DNA follows: TGCGCCAGCAGCTTATCGGTACAAGGCACAGATACGCAGTATTTT.

This clonotype was seen ten or more times. The chain employs TRBV6-2 or TRBV6-3 and TRBJ1-3; a weak D match, TRBD1 (6 bases). Trimming shortened V by 0 bases and J by 3 bases, and 15 bases separated the two germline ends. CDR3 length: 17 amino acids. CDR1 is MNHEY, CDR2 SVGEGT, per germline. CDR3 loop: CASSYSWTATLGNTIYF. In nucleotides, the CDR3 is TGTGCCAGCAGTTACTCTTGGACAGCCACTCTTGGAAACACCATATATTTT.

The chain has TRBV28 and TRBJ2-5; D is uncertain. Per the germline V gene, CDR1 is MDHEN and CDR2 is SYDVKM. Trimming removed 2 bases at V and 5 bases at J, with 6 bases between. CDR3 length: 12 amino acids. The CDR3 region has the DNA TGTGCCAGCAGTTTAGACGCCGAGACCCAGTACTTC. This codes for CASSLDAETQYF.

This clonotype was counted at least ten times. The chain recombines TRBV27 with TRBJ2-4; possible D gene TRBD2, 7 bases. The CDR3 covers 18 residues. Germline loops: CDR1 MNHEY, CDR2 SMNVEV (reference sequence). Trimming stripped 4 bases from V and 1 base from J, with 20 bases between. The CDR3 loop is CASSSGLFGRGAKNIQYF. The CDR3 DNA follows: TGTGCCAGCAGTTCGGGGCTATTTGGGAGGGGGGCCAAAAACATTCAGTACTTC.

In this sample, this clonotype turned up a few times. The chain has TRBV7-2 and TRBJ2-5, with 9 positions matching TRBD1. V trimming: 5 bases; J trimming: 4 bases; junction bases outside the gene matches: 5. Germline V CDR1 and CDR2: SGHTA, FQGNSA. CDR3 length: 14 residues. CDR3 residues: CASSPRDRAETQYF. The CDR3 nucleotides read TGTGCCAGCAGCCCACGGGACAGGGCAGAGACCCAGTACTTC.

Remarks on this clonotype: It may be a read error: a sequence one base away is much more abundant. The V and J genes are TRBV5-1 and TRBJ2-5; no reliable D call. The CDR3 covers 12 residues. Germline V CDR1 and CDR2: SGHRS, YFSETQ. The CDR3 here is CASSQNQETQCF. DNA for the CDR3: TGCGCCAGCAGCCAGAACCAAGAGACCCAGTGCTTC.

The sample holds many counts of this clonotype. The chain recombines TRBV4-2 with TRBJ1-1; D ambiguous. The CDR3 extends over 16 amino acids. Germline CDR1 and CDR2: LGHNA and YNFKEQ. Trimming removed 0 bases at V and 0 bases at J, with 11 bases between. Written as DNA, the CDR3 is TGTGCCAGCAGCCAAGATAGGTGGGGTCTGAACACTGAAGCTTTCTTT. Its protein is CASSQDRWGLNTEAFF.

This clonotype was picked up many times. This chain joins TRBV5-5 and TRBJ2-5; D might be TRBD1 (5 bases). With 2 bases removed from V and 3 bases from J, the gap between germline ends came to 8 bases. There are 13 residues in the CDR3. Germline V CDR1 and CDR2: SGHKS, YYEKEE (reference sequence). The CDR3 DNA reads as TGTGCCAGCAGCTTCCAGACAGAAGAGACCCAGTACTTC. This encodes CASSFQTEETQYF. Looking up the rest from reference TRBV5-5 and TRBJ2-5 gives the full variable domain: DAGVTQSPTHLIKTRGQQVTLRCSPISGHKSVSWYQQVLGQGPQFIFQYYEKEERGRGNFPDRFSARQFPNYSSELNVNALLLGDSALYLCASSFQTEETQYFGPGTRLLVL.

This clonotype appeared a few times. A clone one base away is much larger, so this may be a read error. This rearrangement joins TRBV20-1 to TRBJ2-5, with 9 bases aligning to TRBD1. CDR1 and CDR2 (germline): DFQATT, SNEGSKA (reference sequence). CDR3 length equals 15 residues. The CDR3, as DNA: TGCGGTGCTAGAGGATTGGACAGGGGAATTTGGACCCAGTACTTC. This encodes CGARGLDRGIWTQYF.

About this clonotype itself: One end of the junction does not line up with germline, which may come from a read error. This sequence joins TRBV4-2 and TRBJ2-1, with no clear D. The CDR3 has 15 amino acids. Per the germline V gene, CDR1 is LGHNA and CDR2 is YNFKEQ. The CDR3 DNA reads TGCGCCAGCAGCCCTTCAGTCGGCGGTTACAATGAGCAGTTCTTC. It is translated as CASSPSVGGYNEQFF.

This clonotype came up many times. V is TRBV29-1 and J is TRBJ2-6, with D uncertain. The germline gives CDR1 SQVTM, CDR2 ANQGSEA. This CDR3 has 17 amino acids. V lost 0 bases, J lost 0 bases, and 12 bases lay in between. CDR3 sequence (DNA): TGCAGCGTTGAAGATCCTATCCGAGTCTCTGGGGCCAACGTCCTGACTTTC. As protein: CSVEDPIRVSGANVLTF.

Only one count was recorded for this clonotype. A read error may explain this, as a much larger clone is one base away. The J gene is TRBJ2-2, the V gene TRBV27, with D perhaps TRBD2 (5 bases). Germline-derived CDR1 and CDR2 are MNHEY and SMNVEV (reference sequence). The CDR3 is 14 residues long. The CDR3, as DNA: TGTGCCAGCAGTTTCGCACCGAACACCGGGGAGCCGTTTTTT. It specifies CASSFAPNTGEPFF.

This clonotype was detected ten times or more. The chain uses TRBV15 and TRBJ1-2, with unresolved D. Germline loops: CDR1 LNHNV, CDR2 YYDKDF (reference sequence). With 3 bases removed from V and 5 bases from J, the gap between germline ends came to 13 bases. The CDR3 extends over 14 amino acids. The CDR3 loop is CATSRLNSPYGYTF. CDR3 coding DNA: TGTGCCACCAGCAGGTTGAACAGCCCATATGGCTACACCTTC. Supplemented by reference TRBV15 and TRBJ1-2, the full variable domain reads DAMVIQNPRYQVTQFGKPVTLSCSQTLNHNVMYWYQQKSSQAPKLLFHYYDKDFNNEADTPDNFQSRRPNTSFCFLDIRSPGLGDTAMYLCATSRLNSPYGYTFGSGTRLTVV.

This clonotype was recorded many times. This sequence joins TRBV3-1 and TRBJ2-1; D is uncertain. CDR1 and CDR2 (germline): LGHDT, YNNKEL (reference sequence). Trimming stripped 0 bases from V and 8 bases from J, with 5 bases between. This CDR3 contains 12 residues. The CDR3 sequence is CASSQDFDEQFF. The CDR3 nucleotides are TGTGCCAGCAGCCAAGACTTTGATGAGCAGTTCTTC.

Of note for this clonotype: Since a much larger clone is just one base distant, this may be a read error. The rearrangement links TRBV19 to TRBJ2-7; D unclear. Germline-derived CDR1 and CDR2 are LNHDA and SQIVND (reference sequence). There are 14 residues in the CDR3. With 4 bases removed from V and 6 bases from J, the gap between germline ends came to 16 bases. DNA for the CDR3: TGTGCCAGTAGTACTGGCCTCGTCTCGGGCGAGCAGTACTTC. Its translation is CASSTGLVSGEQYF.

This clonotype was detected ten times or more. The V call is TRBV5-1, the J call TRBJ2-5; tentatively, D is TRBD1 (6 bases). Germline CDR1 reads SGHRS; CDR2 reads YFSETQ. The germline V and J ends were trimmed by 0 bases and 5 bases, with 17 bases remaining between them. The CDR3 totals 16 residues. The CDR3 is CASSLEMAGVAETQYF. The CDR3 DNA sequence: TGCGCCAGCAGCTTGGAGATGGCAGGGGTGGCGGAGACCCAGTACTTC.

In the case of this clonotype: At one end, the junction sequence differs from germline, possibly due to a read error. CDR3 protein: CASSVDSGSTYGQYF. In DNA, the CDR3 is TGTGCCAGCAGCGTCGATAGCGGGAGCACCTACGGGCAGTACTTC. This chain joins TRBV9 and TRBJ2-7, with 9 bases matching TRBD2. The CDR3 spans 15 residues. Germline V CDR1 and CDR2: SGDLS, YYNGEE.

The sample holds many counts of this clonotype. V is TRBV19 and J is TRBJ1-1; D is unresolved. V was shortened by 10 bases and J by 2 bases, with 17 bases between the two germline ends. In germline, CDR1 is LNHDA, CDR2 SQIVND (reference sequence). This CDR3 contains 14 residues. The DNA for the CDR3 is TGTGCCACCCAACCTGAGCGAGATAACACTGAAGCTTTCTTT. It yields the protein CATQPERDNTEAFF.

This clonotype was counted only a few times. The chain links TRBV12-3 or TRBV12-4 to TRBJ2-5, with 7 bases identical to TRBD2. Trimming cost V 7 bases and J 7 bases; bases outside gene matches: 12. The CDR3 covers 14 residues. CDR3 sequence reads: CASTRSGIGGTQYF. The CDR3 coding sequence is TGTGCCAGCACCCGGAGCGGGATCGGGGGGACCCAGTACTTC.

This clonotype showed up many times. The CDR3: CSARLTDVSNQPQHF. CDR3 bases: TGCAGTGCTAGGCTTACGGACGTTAGCAATCAGCCCCAGCATTTT. The rearrangement uses TRBV20-1 and TRBJ1-5; D is undetermined. The CDR3 is made up of 15 amino acids. The V gene lost 3 bases and the J gene lost 0 bases, with 12 bases spanning the gap. CDR1 is DFQATT, CDR2 SNEGSKA, per germline (reference sequence).

This clonotype came up many times. This sequence joins TRBV20-1 and TRBJ1-5; TRBD1 is a possible D gene (5 bases). The CDR3 contains 18 residues. CDR1 and CDR2 (germline): DFQATT, SNEGSKA (reference sequence). V shed 0 bases and J shed 0 bases, with 18 bases lying between them. The DNA of the CDR3 is TGCAGTGCTAGAGATAGTCTGGCACAGGTTCTTAGCAATCAGCCCCAGCATTTT. It yields the protein CSARDSLAQVLSNQPQHF.

This clonotype was detected ten times or more. The rearrangement links TRBV5-1 to TRBJ2-1; 13 bases match TRBD2. The CDR3 totals 15 residues. J gave up 4 bases and V 4 bases, and 2 bases lay outside the gene matches. Per the germline V gene, CDR1 is SGHRS and CDR2 is YFSETQ. The CDR3 DNA reads as TGCGCCAGCAGCGGGGGACTAGCGGGGTACAATGAGCAGTTCTTC. Amino acid sequence: CASSGGLAGYNEQFF.

The table lists this clonotype with many counts. This chain connects TRBV18 to TRBJ2-3; D may be TRBD2 (5 bases). This CDR3 is built from 14 residues. Germline CDR1 and CDR2: KGHSH and LQKENI. V gave up 2 bases and J gave up 5 bases, with 11 bases separating them. CDR3 coding DNA: TGTGCCAGCTCACCATTCGATGAGGGAGATACGCAGTATTTT. Amino acids: CASSPFDEGDTQYF.

This clonotype came up many times. The V and J genes are TRBV29-1 and TRBJ1-4; possible D gene TRBD1, 6 bases. The CDR3 contains 13 residues. Germline V gene sequence: CDR1 SQVTM, CDR2 ANQGSEA. V lost 6 bases to trimming and J lost 6 bases, with 14 bases between them. The CDR3 protein is CSVGGDWDEKLFF. The CDR3 nucleotides are TGCAGCGTGGGGGGCGACTGGGATGAAAAACTGTTTTTT.

At least ten counts were recorded for this clonotype. The rearrangement links TRBV7-6 to TRBJ2-1, with D hard to call. The length of the CDR3 is 13 residues. The V and J ends lost 5 bases and 5 bases respectively, with 10 bases between them. The germline CDR1 and CDR2 sequences are SGHVS and FNYEAQ. The CDR3 DNA reads TGTGCCAGCAGCCTTCTATCAGACAATGAGCAGTTCTTC. This codes for CASSLLSDNEQFF.

This clonotype was recorded many times. The chain has TRBV6-5 and TRBJ2-5; D is ambiguous. The CDR3 runs to 14 residues. CDR1 is MNHEY, CDR2 SVGAGI, per germline. V was pared by 2 bases and J by 0 bases, with 7 bases between. The CDR3 sequence: CASSYAGYQETQYF. CDR3 DNA: TGTGCCAGCAGTTACGCAGGATACCAAGAGACCCAGTACTTC.

In this sample, this clonotype turned up many times. At one boundary the junction diverges from the germline segment, which might be a read error. The rearrangement links TRBV29-1 to TRBJ2-5; 7 nucleotides match TRBD1. The V gene's germline CDR1 is SQVTM and CDR2 ANQGSEA. The CDR3 totals 10 residues. The chain's CDR3 is CSVLDRKGHF. Written as DNA, the CDR3 is TGCAGCGTTTTGGACAGGAAGGGGCACTTC.